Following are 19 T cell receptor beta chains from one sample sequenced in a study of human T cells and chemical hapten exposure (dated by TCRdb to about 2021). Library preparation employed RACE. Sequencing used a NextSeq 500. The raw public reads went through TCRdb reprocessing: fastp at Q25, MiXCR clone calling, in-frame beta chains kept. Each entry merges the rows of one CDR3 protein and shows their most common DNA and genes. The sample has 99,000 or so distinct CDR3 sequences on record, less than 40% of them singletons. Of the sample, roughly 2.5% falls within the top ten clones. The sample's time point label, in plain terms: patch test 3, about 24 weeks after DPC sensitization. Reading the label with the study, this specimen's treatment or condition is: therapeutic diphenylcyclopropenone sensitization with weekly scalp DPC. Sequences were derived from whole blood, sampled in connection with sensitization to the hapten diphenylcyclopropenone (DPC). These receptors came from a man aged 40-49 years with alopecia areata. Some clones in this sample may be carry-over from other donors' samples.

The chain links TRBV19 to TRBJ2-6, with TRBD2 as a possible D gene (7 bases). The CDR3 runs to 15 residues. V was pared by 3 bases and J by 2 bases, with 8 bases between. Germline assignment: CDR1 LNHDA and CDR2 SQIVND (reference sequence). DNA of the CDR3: TGTGCCAGTAGTATGCGGGGGCCTGGGGCCAACGTCCTGACTTTC. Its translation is CASSMRGPGANVLTF.

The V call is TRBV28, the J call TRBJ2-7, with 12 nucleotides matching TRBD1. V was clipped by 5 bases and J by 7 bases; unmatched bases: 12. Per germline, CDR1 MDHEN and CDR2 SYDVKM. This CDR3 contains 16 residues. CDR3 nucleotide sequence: TGTGCCAGCAGTCCCCCCCCCGGGACAGGGGGCCGTGAGCAGTACTTC. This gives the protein CASSPPPGTGGREQYF.

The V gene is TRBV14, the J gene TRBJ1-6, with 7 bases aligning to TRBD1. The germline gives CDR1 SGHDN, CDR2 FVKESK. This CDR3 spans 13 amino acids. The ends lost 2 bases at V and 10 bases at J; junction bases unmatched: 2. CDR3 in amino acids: CASSQTGESPLHF. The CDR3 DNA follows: TGTGCCAGCAGCCAAACAGGGGAATCACCCCTCCACTTT.

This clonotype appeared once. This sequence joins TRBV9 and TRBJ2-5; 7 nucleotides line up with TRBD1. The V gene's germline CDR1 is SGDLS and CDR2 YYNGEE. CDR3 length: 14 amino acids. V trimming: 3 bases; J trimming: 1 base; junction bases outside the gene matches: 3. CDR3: CASSARQGQETQYF. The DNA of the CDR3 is TGTGCCAGCAGCGCGAGACAGGGCCAAGAGACCCAGTACTTC.

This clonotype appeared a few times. The CDR3 loop is CASSPVAGGTTDTQYF. CDR3 sequence (DNA): TGTGCCAGCTCACCTGTGGCGGGAGGGACGACAGATACGCAGTATTTT. This chain links TRBV18 with TRBJ2-3; 9 nucleotides line up with TRBD2. Germline V lookup: CDR1 KGHSH, CDR2 LQKENI. The trim removed 3 bases at V and 3 bases at J, leaving 7 bases unmatched. The CDR3 is 16 residues long.

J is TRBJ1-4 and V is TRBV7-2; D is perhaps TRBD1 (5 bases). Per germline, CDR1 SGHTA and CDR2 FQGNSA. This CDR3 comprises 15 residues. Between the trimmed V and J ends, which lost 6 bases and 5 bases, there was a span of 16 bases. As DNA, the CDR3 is TGTGCCAGCAGGCCCGGGGGGGTTGGGAATGAAAAACTGTTTTTT. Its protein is CASRPGGVGNEKLFF.

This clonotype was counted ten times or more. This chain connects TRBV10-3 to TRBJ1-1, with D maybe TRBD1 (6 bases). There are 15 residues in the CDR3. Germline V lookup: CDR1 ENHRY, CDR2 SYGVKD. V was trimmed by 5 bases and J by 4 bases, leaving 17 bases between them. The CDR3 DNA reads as TGTGCCATCAGTCTCCGGGGGAGGGGGAGCACTGAAGCTTTCTTT. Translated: CAISLRGRGSTEAFF.

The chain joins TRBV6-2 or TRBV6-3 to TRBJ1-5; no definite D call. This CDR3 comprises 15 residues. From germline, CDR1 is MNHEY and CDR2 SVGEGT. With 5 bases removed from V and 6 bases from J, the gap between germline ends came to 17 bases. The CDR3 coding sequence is TGTGCCAGCAGTGACCGACTGATTAGTGCTCAGCCCCAGCATTTT. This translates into CASSDRLISAQPQHF.

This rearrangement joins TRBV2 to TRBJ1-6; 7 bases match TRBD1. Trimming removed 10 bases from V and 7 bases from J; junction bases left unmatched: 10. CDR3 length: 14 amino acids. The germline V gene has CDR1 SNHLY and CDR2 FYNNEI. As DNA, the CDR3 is TGTGCCATCGATTCGGGACAGACGAATTCACCCCTCCACTTT. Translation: CAIDSGQTNSPLHF.

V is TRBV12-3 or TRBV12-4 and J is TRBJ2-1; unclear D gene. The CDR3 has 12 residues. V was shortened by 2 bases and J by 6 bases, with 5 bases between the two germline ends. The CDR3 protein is CASSLRVNEQFF. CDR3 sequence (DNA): TGTGCCAGCAGTTTACGTGTCAATGAGCAGTTCTTC.

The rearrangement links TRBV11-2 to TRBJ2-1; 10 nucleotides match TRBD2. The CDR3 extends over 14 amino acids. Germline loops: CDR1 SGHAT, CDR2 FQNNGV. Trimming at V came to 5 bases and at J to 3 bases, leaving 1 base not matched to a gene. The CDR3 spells CASSASGGYNEQFF. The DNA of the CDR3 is TGTGCCAGCAGCGCTAGCGGGGGCTACAATGAGCAGTTCTTC.

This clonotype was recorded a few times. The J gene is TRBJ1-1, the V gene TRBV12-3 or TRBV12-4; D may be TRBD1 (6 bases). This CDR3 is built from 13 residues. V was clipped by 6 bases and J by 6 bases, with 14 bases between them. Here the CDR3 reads CASSQGPEAEAFF. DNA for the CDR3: TGTGCCAGCAGCCAGGGGCCCGAGGCTGAAGCTTTCTTT.

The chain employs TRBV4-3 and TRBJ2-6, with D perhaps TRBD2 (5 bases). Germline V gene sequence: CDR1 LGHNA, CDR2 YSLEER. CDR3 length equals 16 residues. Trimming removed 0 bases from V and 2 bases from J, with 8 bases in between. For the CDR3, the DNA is TGCGCCAGCAGCCAAGAAGCGGCTACTGGGGCCAACGTCCTGACTTTC. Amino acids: CASSQEAATGANVLTF.

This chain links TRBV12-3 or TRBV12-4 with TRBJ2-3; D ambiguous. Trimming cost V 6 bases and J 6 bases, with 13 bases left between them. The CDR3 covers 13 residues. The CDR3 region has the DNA TGTGCCAGCAGCCTGATTGGGGTTGATACGCAGTATTTT. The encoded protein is CASSLIGVDTQYF.

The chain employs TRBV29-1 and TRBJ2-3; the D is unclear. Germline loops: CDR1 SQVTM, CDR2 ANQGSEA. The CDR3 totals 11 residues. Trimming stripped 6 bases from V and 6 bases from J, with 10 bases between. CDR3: CSVPQSDTQYF. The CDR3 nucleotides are TGCAGCGTCCCCCAGTCGGATACGCAGTATTTT.

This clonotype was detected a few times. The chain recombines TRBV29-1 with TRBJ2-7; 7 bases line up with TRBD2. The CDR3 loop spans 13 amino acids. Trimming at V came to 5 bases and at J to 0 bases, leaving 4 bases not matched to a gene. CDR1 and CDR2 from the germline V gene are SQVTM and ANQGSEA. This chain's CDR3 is CSVSGKISYEQYF. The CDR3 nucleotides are TGCAGCGTTAGCGGGAAAATCTCCTACGAGCAGTACTTC.

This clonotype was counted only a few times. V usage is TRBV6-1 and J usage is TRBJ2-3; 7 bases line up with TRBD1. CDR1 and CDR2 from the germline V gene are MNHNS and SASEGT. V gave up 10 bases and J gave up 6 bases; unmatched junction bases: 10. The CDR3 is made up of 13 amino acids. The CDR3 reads CAIRQGRGDTQYF. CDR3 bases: TGTGCCATTCGACAGGGAAGAGGGGATACGCAGTATTTT.

Here the CDR3 reads CASSTGAREQFF. In DNA, the CDR3 is TGTGCCAGCAGCACGGGGGCCCGCGAGCAGTTCTTC. V and J are TRBV27 and TRBJ2-1, with D perhaps given as TRBD1 or TRBD2 (6 bases each). This CDR3 comprises 12 residues. Trimming took off 6 bases at V and 10 bases at J, with 13 bases between the two ends. CDR1 and CDR2 from the germline V gene are MNHEY and SMNVEV (reference sequence).

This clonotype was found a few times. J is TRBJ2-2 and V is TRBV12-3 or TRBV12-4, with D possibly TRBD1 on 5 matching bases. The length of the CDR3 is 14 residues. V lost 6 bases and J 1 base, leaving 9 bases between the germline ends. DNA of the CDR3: TGTGCCAGCAGCCGTACAGGGAACACCGGGGAGCTGTTTTTT. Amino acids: CASSRTGNTGELFF.